The 17 T cell receptor beta chains below were found in one sample sequenced in a study of blood T cell repertoires in COVID-19. Some clones are missing from TCRdb's copy, which holds only in-frame ones; the method was immunoSEQ multiplex PCR. The sample lists 150,000 to 200,000 clones, 88% seen once, with about 4.1% in the top ten. Sequencing input: peripheral blood. These receptors all stem from a young woman with acute or convalescent COVID-19.

The CDR3 DNA is TGTGCCAGCAGCTTGACTCGTCAGCCCCAGCATTTT. It translates to CASSLTRQPQHF. V is TRBV7-9 and J is TRBJ1-5; D call uncertain. CDR1 and CDR2 (germline): SEHNR, FQNEAQ (reference sequence). V lost 3 bases and J 6 bases, leaving 6 bases between the germline ends. The CDR3 length is 12 residues.

This sequence joins TRBV2 and TRBJ1-5, with 10 bases fitting TRBD1. Trimming cost V 6 bases and J 6 bases; bases outside gene matches: 11. CDR3 length equals 16 residues. Germline values: CDR1 SNHLY, CDR2 FYNNEI. The CDR3 spells CASRSGTGVMSQPQHF. DNA for the CDR3: TGTGCCAGCAGATCCGGGACAGGGGTGATGAGTCAGCCCCAGCATTTT.

This clone turned up a few times. This chain uses TRBV9 with TRBJ1-4; TRBD1 matches at 9 bases. CDR1 and CDR2 (germline): SGDLS, YYNGEE. The CDR3 length is 15 residues. After removal of 4 bases from V and 8 bases from J, the junction contained 9 bases not matched to a gene. The CDR3 sequence: CASSPRQGVAEKLFF. DNA of the CDR3: TGTGCCAGCAGCCCAAGACAGGGGGTGGCGGAAAAACTGTTTTTT.

The CDR3 sequence is CASGLGGQTSPPLHF. In DNA form, the CDR3 reads TGTGCTAGTGGTTTAGGGGGACAGACTTCTCCACCCCTCCACTTT. The genes are TRBV12-5 and TRBJ1-6; TRBD1 matches at 7 bases. Trimming at V came to 3 bases and at J to 11 bases, leaving 10 bases not matched to a gene. Germline V lookup: CDR1 LGHNT, CDR2 FRNRAP. The CDR3 is 15 amino acids.

The rearrangement uses TRBV6-5 and TRBJ1-1, with TRBD1 matching 7 bases. V lost 6 bases to trimming and J lost 8 bases; unmatched junction nucleotides: 12. Looked up from germline, CDR1 is MNHEY and CDR2 is SVGAGI. This CDR3 is 14 amino acids long. CDR3 sequence (DNA): TGTGCCAGCAGACCCTACGACAGGGCCGACGAAGCTTTCTTT. Protein: CASRPYDRADEAFF.

This rearrangement joins TRBV5-1 to TRBJ2-3; possibly TRBD1 for D (5 bases). Trimming took off 5 bases at V and 0 bases at J, with 7 bases between the two ends. Per germline, CDR1 SGHRS and CDR2 YFSETQ. The CDR3 is 13 residues long. For the CDR3, the DNA is TGCGCCAGCAGGACAGCTAGCACAGATACGCAGTATTTT. As protein: CASRTASTDTQYF.

The chain uses TRBV5-1 and TRBJ1-4, with a tentative D call TRBD1 (5 bases). Germline CDR1 SGHRS, CDR2 YFSETQ. CDR3 length equals 16 residues. Trimming shortened V by 0 bases and J by 1 base, and 10 bases separated the two germline ends. The CDR3 spells CASSLDSQGTNEKLFF. The CDR3 nucleotides are TGCGCCAGCAGCTTGGATTCCCAGGGAACTAATGAAAAACTGTTTTTT.

This sequence joins TRBV6-5 and TRBJ1-1; D call uncertain. The germline CDR1 and CDR2 sequences are MNHEY and SVGAGI. The CDR3 length is 12 residues. Trimming removed 3 bases at V and 4 bases at J, with 6 bases between. The CDR3 here is CASSYESTEAFF. CDR3 DNA: TGTGCCAGCAGTTATGAGTCCACTGAAGCTTTCTTT.

The V gene is TRBV7-9, the J gene TRBJ2-2; D is unclear. The V gene's germline CDR1 is SEHNR and CDR2 FQNEAQ (reference sequence). V gave up 5 bases and J gave up 4 bases, with 17 bases separating them. The CDR3 consists of 16 residues. CDR3 nucleotides: TGTGCCAGCAGCCGCTCGTTTGAGATGCTCACCGGGGAGCTGTTTTTT. Translating gives CASSRSFEMLTGELFF.

The V gene is TRBV7-9, the J gene TRBJ2-1, with D possibly being TRBD2 (6 bases). Trimming removed 7 bases from V and 7 bases from J, with 11 bases in between. The CDR3 runs to 12 residues. Germline V gene lookup returns CDR1 SEHNR and CDR2 FQNEAQ (reference sequence). CDR3: CASNSGGNEQFF. Written as DNA, the CDR3 is TGTGCCAGCAACTCCGGGGGTAATGAGCAGTTCTTC. Supplemented by reference TRBV7-9 and TRBJ2-1, the full variable domain reads DTGVSQNPRHKITKRGQNVTFRCDPISEHNRLYWYRQTLGQGPEFLTYFQNEAQLEKSRLLSDRFSAERPKGSFSTLEIQRTEQGDSAMYLCASNSGGNEQFFGPGTRLTVL.

The chain uses TRBV19 and TRBJ2-7, with 13 bases fitting TRBD2. The CDR3 has 14 amino acids. With 4 bases clipped from V and 6 bases from J, the junction kept 3 bases outside the gene matches. Looked up from germline, CDR1 is LNHDA and CDR2 is SQIVND (reference sequence). CDR3 amino acids: CASSTGTSGTEQYF. In DNA form, the CDR3 reads TGTGCCAGTAGTACCGGGACTAGCGGGACCGAGCAGTACTTC.

The chain links TRBV4-2 to TRBJ2-5; D is perhaps TRBD2 (5 bases). The CDR3 spans 15 residues. Trimming pared 1 base from V and 2 bases from J, leaving 11 bases between. Per germline, CDR1 LGHNA and CDR2 YNFKEQ. CDR3 DNA sequence: TGTGCCAGCAGCCAAGGGACTCCAGAACAAGAGACCCAGTACTTC. Translated: CASSQGTPEQETQYF.

This clone was counted between two and nine times. V gene TRBV14 combines with J gene TRBJ2-2; D remains ambiguous. This CDR3 has 16 residues. CDR1 and CDR2 from the germline V gene are SGHDN and FVKESK. V lost 1 base to trimming and J lost 8 bases, with 17 bases between them. The CDR3 coding sequence is TGTGCCAGCAGCCAAGCATTTGGTCCCCAGTATGGGGAGCTGTTTTTT. Encoded protein: CASSQAFGPQYGELFF.

The rearrangement uses TRBV12-3 or TRBV12-4 and TRBJ2-3; unclear D gene. The CDR3 spans 11 residues. The V and J ends lost 5 bases and 6 bases respectively, with 6 bases between them. The CDR3: CASSLLDTQYF. As DNA, the CDR3 is TGTGCCAGCAGTCTGTTGGATACGCAGTATTTT.

The chain couples TRBV19 to TRBJ2-2; TRBD2 matches 15 bases. The germline V gene encodes CDR1 LNHDA and CDR2 SQIVND (reference sequence). This CDR3 is 17 amino acids long. Losses at the gene ends were 6 bases for V and 6 bases for J; bases not matched to a gene: 8. CDR3 in amino acids: CASSPGLAGGLSGELFF. In nucleotides, the CDR3 is TGTGCCAGTAGCCCGGGACTAGCGGGAGGCTTGTCCGGGGAGCTGTTTTTT.

The table lists this clone with a count of one. The J gene is TRBJ2-7, the V gene TRBV11-2; D is possibly TRBD1 (5 bases). The CDR3 has 14 residues. V was cut by 1 base and J by 7 bases, with 14 bases left in between. Germline V CDR1 and CDR2: SGHAT, FQNNGV. The CDR3 bases are TGTGCCAGCAGCTTAGTAAGGACAAGTGGGGAGCAGTACTTC. Translated, it gives CASSLVRTSGEQYF. Using reference TRBV11-2 and TRBJ2-7 for the parts outside the CDR3, the full variable domain is EAGVAQSPRYKIIEKRQSVAFWCNPISGHATLYWYQQILGQGPKLLIQFQNNGVVDDSQLPKDRFSAERLKGVDSTLKIQPAKLEDSAVYLCASSLVRTSGEQYFGPGTRLTVT.

The rearrangement uses TRBV5-6 and TRBJ2-7, with D perhaps matching TRBD2 (5 bases). Germline CDR1 SGHDT, CDR2 YYEEEE. This CDR3 region has 14 residues. Trimming shortened V by 2 bases and J by 0 bases, and 9 bases separated the two germline ends. The CDR3: CASSLSGFSYEQYF. For the CDR3, the DNA is TGTGCCAGCAGCTTATCGGGATTCTCCTACGAGCAGTACTTC. The full variable domain, its missing parts supplied by reference TRBV5-6 and TRBJ2-7, is DAGVTQSPTHLIKTRGQQVTLRCSPKSGHDTVSWYQQALGQGPQFIFQYYEEEERQRGNFPDRFSGHQFPNYSSELNVNALLLGDSALYLCASSLSGFSYEQYFGPGTRLTVT.